The 4 T cell receptor beta chains below all came from one sample that was sequenced in a study of blood T cell repertoires in COVID-19. Profiling relied on immunoSEQ multiplex PCR, and the TCRdb table lists in-frame clones only, not all of them. The sample has under 25,000 clones, nearly 75% seen once. The sample consisted of peripheral blood. The receptors derive from a human donor in a cohort sampled during active or convalescent COVID-19.

This clone came up a few times. The genes are TRBV4-2 and TRBJ2-5; 8 positions match TRBD2. The V gene's germline CDR1 is LGHNA and CDR2 YNFKEQ. The CDR3 runs 17 residues. V was clipped by 3 bases and J by 0 bases; unmatched bases: 9. The CDR3 spells CASSQSSAGVYQETQYF. In nucleotides, the CDR3 is TGTGCCAGCAGCCAGTCTTCAGCGGGGGTGTACCAAGAGACCCAGTACTTC.

J is TRBJ2-2 and V is TRBV7-2; perhaps TRBD1 as D (5 bases). Germline values: CDR1 SGHTA, CDR2 FQGNSA. V was pared by 6 bases and J by 6 bases, with 14 bases between. The CDR3 length is 14 residues. DNA of the CDR3: TGTGCCAGCAGTCAAGTTACAGGCCCCGGGGAGCTGTTTTTT. Protein product: CASSQVTGPGELFF.

V usage is TRBV27 and J usage is TRBJ2-7; possibly TRBD1 for D (6 bases). The CDR3 is made up of 16 amino acids. From germline, CDR1 is MNHEY and CDR2 SMNVEV (reference sequence). Trimming pared 2 bases from V and 1 base from J, leaving 15 bases between. The DNA of the CDR3 is TGTGCCAGCAGTTTAATAGGACAGCCTTCATCCTACGAGCAGTACTTC. It codes for CASSLIGQPSSYEQYF.

The chain is built from TRBV12-3 or TRBV12-4 and TRBJ1-5; 7 bases align to TRBD1. J gave up 5 bases and V 6 bases, and 4 bases lay outside the gene matches. The CDR3 has 13 residues. The CDR3 nucleotides read TGTGCCAGCAGCCGACAGGGCCATCAGCCCCAGCATTTT. It is translated as CASSRQGHQPQHF.